This T cell receptor beta chain was sequenced in a study of CD8 T cells in Susac syndrome. Study in general: Clinically active disease was present in about six of the sequenced Susac syndrome patients. About eight of these patients were in remission. When their blood was taken, the Susac syndrome patients had either not yet had any therapy, were taking corticosteroids, or were taking intravenous immunoglobulin alone.

An input of roughly 0.45 to 1 ug of RNA was subjected to reverse transcription using random hexamers. Across 54 Vbeta and 13 Jbeta, immunoSEQ multiplex PCR amplified TCR beta CDR3. TCRdb processed the immunoSEQ multiplex PCR reads anew with MiXCR; each CDR3 protein has one entry. This table has tens of thousands of distinct CDR3 sequences, around 94% appearing once. This CDR3 is built from 16 residues. Germline loops: CDR1 DFQATT, CDR2 SNEGSKA (reference sequence). V shed 0 bases and J 0 bases; nucleotides not matched to a gene: 5. Concerning this clonotype itself: Its antigen is currently unknown.

Overall study results and limits: Across the total CD8+ repertoires, under 20 Susac-specific public clones were detected, and across the CD8+ TEMRA repertoires, roughly 5 such clones were detected.

The rearrangement uses TRBV20-1 and TRBJ1-3; 7 bases are a match to TRBD1. The TCR sequence derives from a human donor with Susac syndrome. Material for sequencing was CD8+ T cells from PBMCs. Here the CDR3 DNA reads TGCAGTGCTAGAGACGACAGGGAAAGCTCTGGAAACACCATATATTTT. Translation: CSARDDRESSGNTIYF.